This T cell receptor (beta chain) stems from a study of T-cell reconstitution after alpha-beta-depleted transplantation in children. The TCRbeta library was prepared with unique molecular identifiers. One entry per CDR3 protein results from TCRdb running MiXCR on the PCR reads. Of under 850,000 distinct CDR3 sequences detected, 13% appear once; the ten largest clones hold 0.75% to 0.85%. This CDR3 is 14 amino acids long. CDR1 is SGHTA, CDR2 FQGNSA, per germline. V gave up 1 base and J gave up 4 bases, with 9 bases separating them. Notes on the study in general: Alpha-beta T cells about two months after transplant reportedly derived from several hundred expanded graft clones. Surviving recipient cells, namely T cells and thymic progenitors, were the source of high day-60 TCRbeta diversity in some patients.

This clonotype was seen more than once but under ten times. Its cognate antigen is unknown. This chain uses TRBV7-2 with TRBJ2-3; D is unclear. The sequencing here drew on PBMCs, taken before TCRalphabeta/CD19-depleted stem cell transplant. This receptor was taken from a girl aged 2 to 10 with congenital amegakaryocytic thrombocytopenia, due to receive a stem cell transplant. The CDR3 sequence: CASSLGPVPDTQYF. For the CDR3, the DNA is TGTGCCAGCAGCTTAGGGCCCGTCCCAGATACGCAGTATTTT.